This T cell receptor (beta chain) stems from a study of blood T cell repertoires in COVID-19 (dated by TCRdb to the early 2020s). Turning to the overall study: The collaborator samples originated in the United States, Italy and Spain and spanned the acute and convalescent phases of COVID-19. The prospective study material was composed of cDNA or gDNA derived from T cells, B-cell-depleted T cells, or PBMCs. Deeply sampled blood TCRbeta repertoires from subjects exposed to, actively infected with, or recovered from COVID-19 were included in the dataset. The repertoires were made available in a free public database intended to serve as a resource for research on the immune response to SARS-CoV-2. Samples were obtained from the ongoing ImmuneRACE study (first 160 participants) and from some 1,200 subjects provided by 6 global collaborators. A de-identified subject ID, COVID-19 status, age in years and sex were almost always included in the sample metadata. Where HLA class I and class II types were available, the types were taken from metadata supplied by the sample provider, not from assay-based typing.

V lost 6 bases and J lost 3 bases, and the count of bases not matched to a germline gene is 13. The CDR3 numbers 17 residues from cysteine through phenylalanine. Only the CDR3 part of the read is kept: 51 bases, read in frame from the first base. Reading the germline V gene gives CDR1 SNHLY and CDR2 FYNNEI. A second Seattle source provided samples from volunteer blood donors who had recovered from COVID-19. The collaborating institutions used their own protocols to collect whole blood in K2EDTA tubes. For TCRbeta analysis, collaborators shipped samples in one of three forms: frozen whole blood, isolated PBMCs, or DNA extracted from either of those sample types. Remarks on this clone: No antigen is known for it. No quality values exist for individual bases; no much larger clone is one base distant.

What the study reported, not specific to this receptor: The amount of clinical and demographic metadata varied by source and participant and was provided uncurated.

The immunoSEQ Assay, a bias-controlled multiplex PCR, was used to amplify TCRbeta CDR3 regions from genomic DNA. In the source study's methods: Within the assay, amplification of reference gene primers was used to estimate how many nucleated cells each sample contained. Sequence reads were collapsed and filtered to measure the absolute abundance of every unique TCRbeta CDR3 rearrangement. For each sample, productive Simpson clonality was calculated as the square root of Simpson's diversity index across productive rearrangements. This immuneACCESS table, as held by TCRdb, lists in-frame sequences with V and J called but not all clones. Of the missing ones, under half trace to an unresolved V gene in checked studies; the others have no known cause. For V, J and clone size, that table is used; D and trimming come from the DNA. The table for this sample lists fewer than 200,000 clones; 85% to 90% of them were counted only once. Jointly, the top ten make up around 1% of the sample.

Material for sequencing was peripheral blood. The chain uses TRBV2 and TRBJ2-3; TRBD1 agrees with 9 junctional bases. This clonotype was sampled from a woman aged 18-29 years who had recovered from COVID-19. The sequenced DNA: TGTGCCAGCAGCCCAAACCCGGGACAGGGTAGTACAGATACGCAGTATTTT. Its protein product is CASSPNPGQGSTDTQYF.